This entry lists 8 T cell receptor beta chains sequenced from one sample in a study of blood T cells in healthy people across ages. For the second PCR, which ran for about 6 to 12 cycles, a sample-barcoded 5' primer and a J-beta primer mix were used. Via MiXCR, TCRdb re-called the 5' RACE reads, giving one row per CDR3 protein. Of around 1,500,000 distinct CDR3 sequences in the sample, 42% were seen once. The specimen was blood. The receptor source for this set is a woman aged 18-30 years in good health.

This clonotype was picked up a small number of times. The chain carries TRBV27 and TRBJ1-5; 7 bases agree with TRBD1. J gave up 0 bases and V 3 bases, and 11 bases lay outside the gene matches. Per the germline V gene, CDR1 is MNHEY and CDR2 is SMNVEV (reference sequence). The CDR3 has 18 amino acids. DNA for the CDR3: TGTGCCAGCAGTTTTAGGACCCACCAGGGGGGTAGCAATCAGCCCCAGCATTTT. This codes for CASSFRTHQGGSNQPQHF.

CDR3 protein: CSATLSLSTDTQYF. The CDR3 nucleotides read TGCAGTGCTACCCTCTCCCTTAGCACAGATACGCAGTATTTT. The rearrangement joins TRBV20-1 to TRBJ2-3; D gene unclear. The germline CDR1 and CDR2 sequences are DFQATT and SNEGSKA (reference sequence). The CDR3 totals 14 residues. V lost 4 bases to trimming and J lost 0 bases, with 11 bases between them.

This clonotype was picked up a small number of times. The chain is built from TRBV29-1 and TRBJ2-6, with D maybe TRBD2 (6 bases). Trimming removed 4 bases from V and 3 bases from J, with 7 bases in between. The CDR3 is made up of 13 amino acids. CDR1 and CDR2 from the germline V gene are SQVTM and ANQGSEA. CDR3 sequence: CSVAGDGANVLTF. The DNA for the CDR3 is TGCAGCGTTGCGGGGGATGGGGCCAACGTCCTGACTTTC.

The chain links TRBV28 to TRBJ2-3; TRBD1 agrees at 11 bases. The CDR3 contains 17 residues. CDR1 MDHEN and CDR2 SYDVKM come from the germline V gene. With 4 bases clipped from V and 2 bases from J, the junction kept 8 bases outside the gene matches. CDR3: CASSYPDRGQVTDTQYF. The CDR3 DNA is TGTGCCAGCAGTTACCCGGACAGGGGGCAAGTCACAGATACGCAGTATTTT. Based on the CDR3 plus reference TRBV28 and TRBJ2-3, the full variable domain is DVKVTQSSRYLVKRTGEKVFLECVQDMDHENMFWYRQDPGLGLRLIYFSYDVKMKEKGDIPEGYSVSREKKERFSLILESASTNQTSMYLCASSYPDRGQVTDTQYFGPGTRLTVL.

The V call is TRBV20-1, the J call TRBJ2-1, with D tentatively TRBD1 or TRBD2 (5 bases each). The ends were cut back, 6 bases at V and 0 bases at J, with 12 bases in the middle. CDR1 is DFQATT, CDR2 SNEGSKA, per germline (reference sequence). The CDR3 runs 14 residues. CDR3 sequence reads: CSALGESSYNEQFF. The CDR3 coding sequence is TGCAGTGCCCTAGGGGAGAGCTCCTACAATGAGCAGTTCTTC.

The V gene is TRBV2, the J gene TRBJ1-5, with 8 bases fitting TRBD1. Per germline, CDR1 SNHLY and CDR2 FYNNEI. The CDR3 sequence is 14 residues long. The V segment lost 11 bases and the J segment 2 bases; nucleotides outside the gene matches: 8. In DNA, the CDR3 is TGTGCCTGCACCGGACAGGGTGGCAATCAGCCCCAGCATTTT. It encodes CACTGQGGNQPQHF.

This clonotype has just a few counts. The V and J genes are TRBV6-5 and TRBJ2-3; TRBD2 matches 7 bases. Germline CDR1 reads MNHEY; CDR2 reads SVGAGI. This CDR3 comprises 17 residues. J gave up 0 bases and V 0 bases, and 6 bases lay outside the gene matches. The CDR3 loop is CASSYSTSAASTDTQYF. The CDR3 nucleotides are TGTGCCAGCAGTTACTCCACTAGCGCCGCTAGCACAGATACGCAGTATTTT.

The rearrangement links TRBV7-9 to TRBJ2-1, with D unresolved. The DNA end lines up better with TRBJ2-7; the J call may be wrong. Germline V gene data show CDR1 as SEHNR and CDR2 as FQNEAQ (reference sequence). The CDR3 has 15 amino acids. The DNA for the CDR3 is TGTGCCAGCAGCACCTCCAACAGCTCCTACAATGAGCAGTACTTC. Its protein product is CASSTSNSSYNEQYF.